Each of the 12 T cell receptor beta chains below was sequenced from the same sample in a study of post-analysis software for immune sequencing data. Overall study findings and caveats: There were five TRBV segments more frequent in patients than controls, and TRBV5-6, TRBV5-1 and TRBV20-1 were among them.

No antigen has been assigned to these receptors. Unique molecular identifiers featured in each of the TCR beta cDNA libraries. One entry per CDR3 protein, called by TCRdb with MiXCR from the PCR reads. The sample lists a few hundred thousand distinct CDR3 sequences, around 36% occurring once. The sequenced material came from blood. The receptors stem from a girl younger than 18 with multiple sclerosis.

The chain is built from TRBV11-2 and TRBJ1-5; D is uncertain. V was cut by 5 bases and J by 7 bases, with 12 bases left in between. The CDR3 covers 13 residues. Per germline, CDR1 SGHAT and CDR2 FQNNGV. CDR3 DNA: TGTGCCAGCAGCCCAAGTTCGGGACAGCCCCAGCATTTT. Translated, it gives CASSPSSGQPQHF.

The table lists this clonotype with many counts. The chain recombines TRBV12-3 or TRBV12-4 with TRBJ2-3, with unresolved D. This CDR3 is built from 14 residues. Trimming removed 5 bases from V and 0 bases from J, with 9 bases in between. The CDR3 DNA sequence: TGTGCCAGCAGTGTCAGCGCTAGCACAGATACGCAGTATTTT. The encoded protein is CASSVSASTDTQYF.

This clonotype showed up just a few times. The V and J genes are TRBV6-5 and TRBJ1-1; D unresolved. Trimming removed 8 bases from V and 0 bases from J, with 7 bases in between. CDR1 and CDR2 (germline): MNHEY, SVGAGI. CDR3 length: 12 amino acids. The CDR3 loop is CASGRVNTEAFF. In nucleotides, the CDR3 is TGTGCCAGCGGAAGGGTGAACACTGAAGCTTTCTTT.

V gene TRBV12-3 or TRBV12-4 combines with J gene TRBJ2-2; D ambiguous. Trimming took off 6 bases at V and 1 base at J, with 6 bases between the two ends. The CDR3 has 13 amino acids. As DNA, the CDR3 is TGTGCCAGCAGCAACCTGAACACCGGGGAGCTGTTTTTT. It codes for CASSNLNTGELFF.

This chain links TRBV5-1 with TRBJ2-1; maybe TRBD1 (5 bases). V shed 3 bases and J shed 6 bases, with 13 bases lying between them. Germline V gene data show CDR1 as SGHRS and CDR2 as YFSETQ. The CDR3 has 14 amino acids. The CDR3 spells CASSSKTDTNEQFF. CDR3 DNA sequence: TGCGCCAGCAGCTCAAAGACAGATACCAATGAGCAGTTCTTC.

The chain employs TRBV20-1 and TRBJ2-3; 12 bases are a match to TRBD2. V was pared by 5 bases and J by 4 bases, with 19 bases of the junction left unmatched. The CDR3 is 19 amino acids. Germline CDR1 is DFQATT and CDR2 is SNEGSKA (reference sequence). CDR3: CSASLPSGGAFSGADTQYF. In DNA, the CDR3 is TGCAGTGCTTCCCTGCCTAGCGGGGGGGCCTTCTCCGGGGCAGATACGCAGTATTTT.

The chain has TRBV20-1 and TRBJ1-3; D is undetermined. CDR1 is DFQATT and CDR2 is SNEGSKA in the germline V gene (reference sequence). The ends were cut back, 6 bases at V and 0 bases at J, with 15 bases in the middle. This CDR3 region has 15 residues. The CDR3 region is CSALHADSSGNTIYF. CDR3 nucleotide sequence: TGCAGTGCGTTACACGCGGATTCCTCTGGAAACACCATATATTTT.

This clonotype came up many times. A junction boundary mismatches the germline segment, possibly from a read error. The genes are TRBV5-1 and TRBJ2-3, with TRBD1 identical over 8 bases. Germline assignment: CDR1 SGHRS and CDR2 YFSETQ. The CDR3 consists of 13 residues. The CDR3 bases are TGTGCCAGCAGCAGACAGGGGACAGATACGCAGTATTTT. Amino acid sequence: CASSRQGTDTQYF.

The chain uses TRBV5-1 and TRBJ2-3, with 8 bases identical to TRBD1. Trimming at V came to 4 bases and at J to 1 base, leaving 5 bases not matched to a gene. The V gene's germline CDR1 is SGHRS and CDR2 YFSETQ. This CDR3 has 15 amino acids. The CDR3 DNA reads TGCGCCAGCAGCGCAGGGGGCTCGGGCACAGATACGCAGTATTTT. The encoded protein is CASSAGGSGTDTQYF.

This clonotype was observed a handful of times. The chain joins TRBV18 to TRBJ2-1; D is possibly TRBD1 or TRBD2 (6 bases each). Per the germline V gene, CDR1 is KGHSH and CDR2 is LQKENI. The CDR3 is made up of 13 amino acids. Trimming cost V 3 bases and J 9 bases, with 12 bases left between them. The CDR3 DNA follows: TGTGCCAGCTCACCCGTGGGGGGCGTTGAGCAGTTCTTC. As protein: CASSPVGGVEQFF.

The sample holds a few counts of this clonotype. The chain is built from TRBV7-8 and TRBJ2-5; D is undetermined. Looked up from germline, CDR1 is SGHVS and CDR2 is FQNEAQ. The V end lost 0 bases, the J end lost 1 base, and 9 bases lay between the germline ends. The CDR3 spans 15 residues. CDR3 in amino acids: CASSLAPVTQETQYF. In DNA form, the CDR3 reads TGTGCCAGCAGCTTAGCCCCAGTAACCCAAGAGACCCAGTACTTC.

As for this clonotype: One end of the junction fails to match germline, which may point to a read error. This chain uses TRBV13 with TRBJ2-4, with D tentatively TRBD2 (6 bases). The J call may be in error: the DNA end matches TRBJ2-7 better. The germline V gene has CDR1 PRHDT and CDR2 FYEKMQ (reference sequence). The CDR3 spans 15 residues. The CDR3 is CAGSPSGTSVNEQYF. The CDR3, as DNA: TGTGCCGGCAGCCCATCCGGGACTTCCGTCAACGAGCAGTACTTC.